The subject of this entry is one TCR beta chain. This record comes from a study of blood T cells in healthy people across ages. The CDR3 is 14 amino acids. Trimming left V 4 bases short and J 6 bases short, with 14 bases between. Germline V CDR1 and CDR2: MGHRA, YSYEKL. Combining a sample-barcoded 5' primer with a J-beta primer mix, a second PCR ran for about 6 to 11 cycles. TCRdb reprocessed the 5' RACE reads with MiXCR, giving one entry per CDR3 protein. This sample has around 1,000,000 distinct CDR3 sequences, with 25% found just once. These records were also assigned to another study, of T cells of mothers and their children.

The rearrangement joins TRBV4-1 to TRBJ2-3; D could derive from TRBD1 or TRBD2 (5 bases each). This clonotype was sampled from a girl aged 2 to 10 in good health. The sample was blood. The CDR3, as DNA: TGCGCCAGCAGCCCCTCCCAGGGAGTTGATACGCAGTATTTT. Protein sequence: CASSPSQGVDTQYF.